A single sample is the source of the 5 T cell receptor beta chains below, sequenced in a study of T-cell reconstitution after alpha-beta-depleted transplantation in children. Using unique molecular identifiers, the investigators prepared the TCRbeta library. A single record per CDR3 protein comes from TCRdb applying MiXCR to the PCR reads. The sample lists over 150,000 distinct CDR3 sequences; 6.6% were seen once. Sample: PBMCs, taken before TCRalphabeta/CD19-depleted stem cell transplant. The receptors shown here come from a boy between 2 and 10 years old with acute lymphoblastic leukemia, due to receive a stem cell transplant.

This clonotype was detected ten times or more. The chain employs TRBV29-1 and TRBJ2-7; TRBD2 matches 7 bases. Per the germline V gene, CDR1 is SQVTM and CDR2 is ANQGSEA. V was clipped by 4 bases and J by 3 bases; unmatched bases: 0. This CDR3 spans 11 amino acids. The CDR3 protein is CSVGGGYEQYF. The CDR3 DNA follows: TGCAGCGTTGGGGGGGGCTACGAGCAGTACTTC.

This clonotype was recorded at least ten times. This chain links TRBV5-1 with TRBJ1-2, with D uncertain. V was shortened by 4 bases and J by 3 bases, with 13 bases between the two germline ends. Germline lookup yields CDR1 SGHRS and CDR2 YFSETQ. There are 14 residues in the CDR3. The CDR3: CASSRSDRYYGYTF. The DNA of the CDR3 is TGCGCCAGCAGCCGCTCGGACCGTTACTATGGCTACACCTTC.

The rearrangement joins TRBV6-2 or TRBV6-3 to TRBJ2-5; D gene uncertain. V was trimmed by 8 bases and J by 5 bases, leaving 18 bases between them. The CDR3 is made up of 14 amino acids. Looked up from germline, CDR1 is MNHEY and CDR2 is SVGEGT. The CDR3 DNA sequence: TGTGCCAGCGCCCTCACCGGCACCCCGGAGACCCAGTACTTC. Translation: CASALTGTPETQYF.

The sample holds many counts of this clonotype. The V call is TRBV4-3, the J call TRBJ2-7; TRBD1 aligns across 8 bases. Germline assignment: CDR1 LGHNA and CDR2 YSLEER. V dropped 4 bases and J dropped 4; count of bases not matched to a gene: 12. CDR3 length: 16 residues. CDR3: CASSPEGAGGKYEQYF. As DNA, the CDR3 is TGCGCCAGCAGCCCCGAGGGCGCAGGGGGCAAGTACGAGCAGTACTTC.

The chain employs TRBV5-1 and TRBJ2-5; possibly TRBD1 or TRBD2 for D (6 bases each). Germline CDR1 and CDR2: SGHRS and YFSETQ. V lost 4 bases to trimming and J lost 0 bases, with 13 bases between them. The CDR3 is made up of 15 amino acids. CDR3 DNA sequence: TGCGCCAGCAGCCCGGGGGCAGGGAACCAAGAGACCCAGTACTTC. It yields the protein CASSPGAGNQETQYF.